This is a list of T cell receptor beta chains from one sample in a study of glioma-infiltrating T cells after dendritic cell vaccination. The protocol was immunoSEQ multiplex PCR, while the TCRdb copy is restricted to in-frame clones and leaves out a portion. The sample consists of roughly 85,000 clones, approximately 81% of them appearing once. The source was blood, collected after dendritic cell vaccination. All receptors derive from a human donor with glioblastoma. CDR3s leave out the opening cysteine and the closing phenylalanine or tryptophan. Fields, in order: J gene, V gene, CDR3 protein.

>TRBJ2-7|TRBV2
ASAEDRADQY
>TRBJ1-2|TRBV18
ASSPGQGSYGYT
>TRBJ2-5|TRBV4-3
ASSQEIAEETQY
>TRBJ2-3|TRBV5-4
ASSLERESTDTQY
>TRBJ1-5|TRBV28
ASSPGTGGLNQPQH
>TRBJ2-2|TRBV7-2
ASSYIAGGAGELF
>TRBJ2-3|TRBV5-4
ASSAHREGSTDTQY
>TRBJ2-5|TRBV6-5
ASSYGLAELQETQY
>TRBJ1-2|TRBV5-4
ASSFRTGTTNYGYT
>TRBJ2-7|TRBV5-1
ASSLGQGAHEQY
>TRBJ1-2|TRBV19
ASRPPGGNYGYT
>TRBJ2-2|TRBV30
AWSPRSGELF
>TRBJ2-1|TRBV6-4
ASRRYSGSGDEQF
>TRBJ2-5|TRBV11-2
ASSLDTASFMETQY
>TRBJ2-3|TRBV11-2
ASSELSRLAGGRTDTQY
>TRBJ2-7|TRBV5-1
ASSLAGTGYEQY
>TRBJ1-5|TRBV6-5
ASSYKGDGQPQH
>TRBJ2-5|TRBV2
ASSEALSGETQY
>TRBJ2-6|TRBV2
ASNPQGTGANVLT
>TRBJ2-2|TRBV23-1
ASSQSNSGTGELF
>TRBJ2-5|TRBV27
ASSWGGGRVGETQY
>TRBJ2-2|TRBV6-1
ATLTGVNTGELF
>TRBJ1-1|TRBV18
ASSPQGTEAF
>TRBJ2-3|TRBV9
ASSVGAGTATDTQY
>TRBJ2-3|TRBV27
ASSFLPGQGNTDTQY
>TRBJ1-1|TRBV19
ASKGQGVPKDTEAF
>TRBJ2-3|TRBV5-1
ASSMKQGTDTQY
>TRBJ2-1|TRBV6-5
ASSSGTGSYNEQF
>TRBJ1-2|TRBV28
ASSLSGGTDGYT
>TRBJ2-1|TRBV5-1
ASSLVGFSYNEQF
>TRBJ2-3|TRBV7-3
ASSLSYSTTDTQY
>TRBJ2-2|TRBV18
ASSPRQDLTGELF
>TRBJ2-5|TRBV30
AWSVDGETQY
>TRBJ1-1|TRBV9
ASSRGKGGVSEAF
>TRBJ2-2|TRBV5-6
ASSALTSVNTGELF
>TRBJ1-2|TRBV29-1
SAPQEDYGYT
>TRBJ2-6|TRBV5-6
ASRSGLSSGANVLT
>TRBJ2-7|TRBV27
ASSPWTGGASEHEQY
>TRBJ2-1|TRBV30
AWSVWDKGVNEQF
>TRBJ1-5|TRBV5-1
ASRPDSYSNQPQH
>TRBJ2-7|TRBV7-3
ASSLTPYTGAHEQY
>TRBJ2-1|TRBV11-3
ASSNRGGYNEQF
>TRBJ1-2|TRBV19
ASSTPIDRDHGYT
>TRBJ2-4|TRBV5-4
ASSLDLRGSKNIQY
>TRBJ2-1|TRBV7-6
ASTPDTSYYNEQF
>TRBJ2-7|TRBV7-9
ASSRGTGGADEQY
>TRBJ1-1|TRBV7-8
ASSSRLVENTEAF
>TRBJ2-1|TRBV5-1
ASSLGGTENNEQF
>TRBJ1-2|TRBV6-5
ASTGRRRHGYGYT
>TRBJ1-2|TRBV19
ASNSGQGYYGYT
>TRBJ1-1|TRBV7-3
ASSLSRGTEAF
>TRBJ2-3|TRBV7-3
ASSSQGYSGQY
>TRBJ1-5|TRBV27
ASSPRDSGRYQPQH
>TRBJ2-3|TRBV21-1
ASSNTNRGY
>TRBJ1-2|TRBV10-3
AIRGIYGYT
>TRBJ2-2|TRBV7-3
ASSVTSGGTGELF
>TRBJ2-7|TRBV28
ASSLYAGGPLEY
>TRBJ1-1|TRBV27
ASSLGMTGVAF
>TRBJ1-5|TRBV7-8
ASSLYAGGNQPQH